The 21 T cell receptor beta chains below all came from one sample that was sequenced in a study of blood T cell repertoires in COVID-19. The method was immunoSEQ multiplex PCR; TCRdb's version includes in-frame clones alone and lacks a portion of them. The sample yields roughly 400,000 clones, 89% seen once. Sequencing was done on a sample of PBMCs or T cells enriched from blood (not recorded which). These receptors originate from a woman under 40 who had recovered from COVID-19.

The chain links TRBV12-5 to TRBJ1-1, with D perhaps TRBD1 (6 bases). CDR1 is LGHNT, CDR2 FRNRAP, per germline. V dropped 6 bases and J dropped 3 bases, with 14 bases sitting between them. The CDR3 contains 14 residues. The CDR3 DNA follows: TGTGCTAGTGGATCTCTACAGGGTTACACTGAAGCTTTCTTT. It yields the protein CASGSLQGYTEAFF.

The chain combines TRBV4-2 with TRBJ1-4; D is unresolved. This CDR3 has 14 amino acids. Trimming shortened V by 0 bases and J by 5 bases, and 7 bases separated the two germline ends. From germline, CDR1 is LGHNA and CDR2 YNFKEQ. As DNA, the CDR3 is TGTGCCAGCAGCCAAGAGTCTAAGAATGAAAAACTGTTTTTT. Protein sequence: CASSQESKNEKLFF.

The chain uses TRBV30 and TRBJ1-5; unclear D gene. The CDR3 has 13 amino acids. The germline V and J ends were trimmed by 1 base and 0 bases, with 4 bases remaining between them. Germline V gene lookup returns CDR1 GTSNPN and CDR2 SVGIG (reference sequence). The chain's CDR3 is CAWSGASNQPQHF. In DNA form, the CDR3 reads TGTGCCTGGAGTGGAGCTAGCAATCAGCCCCAGCATTTT.

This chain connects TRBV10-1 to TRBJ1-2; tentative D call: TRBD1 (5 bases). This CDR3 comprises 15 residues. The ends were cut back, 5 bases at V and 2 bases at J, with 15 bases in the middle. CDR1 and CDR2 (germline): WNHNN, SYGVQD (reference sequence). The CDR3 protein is CASSSKMTENYGYTF. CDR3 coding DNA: TGCGCCAGCAGTTCGAAAATGACAGAGAACTATGGCTACACCTTC.

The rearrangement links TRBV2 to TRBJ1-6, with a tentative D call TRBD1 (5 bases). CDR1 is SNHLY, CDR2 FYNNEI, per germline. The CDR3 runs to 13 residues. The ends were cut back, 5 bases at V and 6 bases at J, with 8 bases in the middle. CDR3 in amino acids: CASSYDSNSPLHF. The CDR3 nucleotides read TGTGCCAGCAGTTACGACAGTAATTCACCCCTCCACTTT.

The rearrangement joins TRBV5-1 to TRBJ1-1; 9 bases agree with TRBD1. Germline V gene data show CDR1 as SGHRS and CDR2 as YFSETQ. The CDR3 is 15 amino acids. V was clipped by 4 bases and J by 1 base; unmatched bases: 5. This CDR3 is CASSGTGGSNTEAFF. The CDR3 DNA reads TGCGCCAGCAGCGGCACAGGGGGCTCGAACACTGAAGCTTTCTTT. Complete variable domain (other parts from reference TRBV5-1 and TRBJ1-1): KAGVTQTPRYLIKTRGQQVTLSCSPISGHRSVSWYQQTPGQGLQFLFEYFSETQRNKGNFPGRFSGRQFSNSRSEMNVSTLELGDSALYLCASSGTGGSNTEAFFGQGTRLTVV.

Written as DNA, the CDR3 is TGTGCCAGCAGGGGGCAGGGTTCTAATGAAAAACTGTTTTTT. Translation: CASRGQGSNEKLFF. The genes are TRBV21-1 and TRBJ1-4; whether TRBD1, the table's D call, matches the DNA was not checked. TRBV21-1 is termed a pseudogene. This CDR3 region has 14 residues.

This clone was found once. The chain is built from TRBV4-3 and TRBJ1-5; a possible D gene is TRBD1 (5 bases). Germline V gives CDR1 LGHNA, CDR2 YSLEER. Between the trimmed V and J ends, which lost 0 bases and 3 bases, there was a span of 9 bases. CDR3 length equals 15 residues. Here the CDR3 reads CASSQDGRDNQPQHF. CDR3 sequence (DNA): TGCGCCAGCAGCCAAGATGGCAGGGACAATCAGCCCCAGCATTTT.

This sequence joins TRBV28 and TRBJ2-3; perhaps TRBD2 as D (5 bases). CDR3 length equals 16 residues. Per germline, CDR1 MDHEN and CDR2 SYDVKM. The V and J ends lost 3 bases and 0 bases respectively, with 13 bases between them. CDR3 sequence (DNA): TGTGCCAGCAGTTTTTCTCGGGATTTTAGCACAGATACGCAGTATTTT. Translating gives CASSFSRDFSTDTQYF.

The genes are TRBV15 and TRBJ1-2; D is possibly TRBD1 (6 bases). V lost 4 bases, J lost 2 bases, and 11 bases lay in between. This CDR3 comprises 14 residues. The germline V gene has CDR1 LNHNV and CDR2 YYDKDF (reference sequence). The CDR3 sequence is CATSIATGNYGYTF. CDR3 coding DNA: TGTGCCACCAGCATTGCCACAGGGAACTATGGCTACACCTTC. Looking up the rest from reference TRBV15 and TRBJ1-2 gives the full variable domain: DAMVIQNPRYQVTQFGKPVTLSCSQTLNHNVMYWYQQKSSQAPKLLFHYYDKDFNNEADTPDNFQSRRPNTSFCFLDIRSPGLGDTAMYLCATSIATGNYGYTFGSGTRLTVV.

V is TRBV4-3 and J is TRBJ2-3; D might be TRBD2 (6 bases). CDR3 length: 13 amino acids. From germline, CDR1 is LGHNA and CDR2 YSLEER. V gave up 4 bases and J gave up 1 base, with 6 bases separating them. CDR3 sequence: CASSRGGTDTQYF. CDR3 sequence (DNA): TGCGCCAGCAGCCGGGGGGGCACAGATACGCAGTATTTT.

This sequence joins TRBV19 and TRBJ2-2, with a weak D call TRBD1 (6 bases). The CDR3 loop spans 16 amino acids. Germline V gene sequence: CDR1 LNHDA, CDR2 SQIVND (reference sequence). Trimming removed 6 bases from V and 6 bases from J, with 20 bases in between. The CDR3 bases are TGTGCCAGTAGGGTTATACGCCTAAACAGGGCCGGGGAGCTGTTTTTT. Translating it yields CASRVIRLNRAGELFF.

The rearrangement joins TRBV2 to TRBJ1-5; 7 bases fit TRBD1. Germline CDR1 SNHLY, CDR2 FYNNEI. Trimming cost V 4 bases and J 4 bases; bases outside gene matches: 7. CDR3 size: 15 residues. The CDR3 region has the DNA TGTGCCAGCAGTGCTGACTCAGGGGGAAATCAGCCCCAGCATTTT. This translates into CASSADSGGNQPQHF.

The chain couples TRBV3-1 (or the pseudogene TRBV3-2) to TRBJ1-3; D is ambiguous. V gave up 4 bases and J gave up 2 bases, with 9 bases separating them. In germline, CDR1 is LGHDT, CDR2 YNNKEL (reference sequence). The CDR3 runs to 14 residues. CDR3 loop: CASSPVFAGNTIYF. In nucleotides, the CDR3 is TGTGCCAGCAGCCCGGTATTCGCTGGAAACACCATATATTTT.

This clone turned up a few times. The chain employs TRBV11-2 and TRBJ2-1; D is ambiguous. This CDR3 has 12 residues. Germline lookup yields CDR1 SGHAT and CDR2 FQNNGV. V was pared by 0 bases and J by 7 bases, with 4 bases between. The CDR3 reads CASSLDLNEQFF. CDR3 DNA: TGTGCCAGCAGCTTAGATTTAAATGAGCAGTTCTTC.

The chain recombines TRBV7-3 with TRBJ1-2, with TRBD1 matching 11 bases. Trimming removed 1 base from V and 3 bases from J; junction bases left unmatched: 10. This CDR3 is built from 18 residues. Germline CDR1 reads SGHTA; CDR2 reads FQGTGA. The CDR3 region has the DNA TGTGCCAGCAGCTTAAGGGGCGGGACAGGGGGTATCGACTATGGCTACACCTTC. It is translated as CASSLRGGTGGIDYGYTF. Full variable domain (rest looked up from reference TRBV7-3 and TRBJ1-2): GAGVSQTPSNKVTEKGKYVELRCDPISGHTALYWYRQSLGQGPEFLIYFQGTGAADDSGLPNDRFFAVRPEGSVSTLKIQRTERGDSAVYLCASSLRGGTGGIDYGYTFGSGTRLTVV.

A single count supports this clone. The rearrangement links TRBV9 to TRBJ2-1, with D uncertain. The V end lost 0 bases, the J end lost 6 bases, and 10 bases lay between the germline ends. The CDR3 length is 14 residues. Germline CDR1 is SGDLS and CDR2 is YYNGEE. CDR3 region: CASSVGASGNEQFF. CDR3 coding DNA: TGTGCCAGCAGCGTAGGAGCCTCGGGCAATGAGCAGTTCTTC.

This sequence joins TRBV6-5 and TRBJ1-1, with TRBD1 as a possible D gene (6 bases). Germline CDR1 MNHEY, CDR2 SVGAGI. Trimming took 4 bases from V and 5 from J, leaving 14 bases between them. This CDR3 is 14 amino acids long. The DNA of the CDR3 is TGTGCCAGCAGTTTAGTACTCCAGGGGACTGAAGCTTTCTTT. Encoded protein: CASSLVLQGTEAFF.

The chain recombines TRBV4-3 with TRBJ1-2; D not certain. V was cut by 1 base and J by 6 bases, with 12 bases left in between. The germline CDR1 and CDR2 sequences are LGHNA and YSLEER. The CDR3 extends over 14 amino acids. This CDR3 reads CASSQGDFTHGYTF. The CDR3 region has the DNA TGCGCCAGCAGCCAAGGCGACTTTACCCATGGCTACACCTTC.

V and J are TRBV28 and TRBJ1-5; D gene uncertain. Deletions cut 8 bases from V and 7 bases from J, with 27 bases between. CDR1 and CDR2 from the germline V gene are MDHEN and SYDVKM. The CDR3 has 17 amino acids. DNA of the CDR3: TGTGCCAGCGGCAGGTTCCTTGATCAATCCGAGATCCAGCCCCAGCATTTT. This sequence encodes CASGRFLDQSEIQPQHF.

CDR3 nucleotides: TGTGCCAGCAGCTACACAGGGGGCGCCGAGACCCAGTACTTC. Translating it yields CASSYTGGAETQYF. The chain uses TRBV9 and TRBJ2-5, with 9 bases identical to TRBD1. The CDR3 totals 14 residues. CDR1 and CDR2 from the germline V gene are SGDLS and YYNGEE. J gave up 5 bases and V 4 bases, and 6 bases lay outside the gene matches.